This TCR beta chain is from a study of blood T cell repertoires in COVID-19. Across the study: Sources were T cells, B-cell-depleted T cells, or PBMCs; the material itself was cDNA or gDNA.

This CDR3 has 14 residues. Germline CDR1 and CDR2: MNHEY and SVGAGI. The V and J ends lost 6 bases and 7 bases respectively, with 13 bases between them. The method was immunoSEQ multiplex PCR; TCRdb's version includes in-frame clones alone and lacks a portion of them. The sample consists of 75,000 to 100,000 clones, roughly 89% of them appearing once. The sequenced sample consisted of peripheral blood. The receptor's source is a human donor in a cohort sampled during active COVID-19. The rearrangement joins TRBV6-5 to TRBJ1-6; a weak D match, TRBD1 (5 bases). The CDR3 sequence is CASSTRDGNSPLHF. In DNA form, the CDR3 reads TGTGCCAGCAGCACGCGGGACGGAAATTCACCCCTCCACTTT.